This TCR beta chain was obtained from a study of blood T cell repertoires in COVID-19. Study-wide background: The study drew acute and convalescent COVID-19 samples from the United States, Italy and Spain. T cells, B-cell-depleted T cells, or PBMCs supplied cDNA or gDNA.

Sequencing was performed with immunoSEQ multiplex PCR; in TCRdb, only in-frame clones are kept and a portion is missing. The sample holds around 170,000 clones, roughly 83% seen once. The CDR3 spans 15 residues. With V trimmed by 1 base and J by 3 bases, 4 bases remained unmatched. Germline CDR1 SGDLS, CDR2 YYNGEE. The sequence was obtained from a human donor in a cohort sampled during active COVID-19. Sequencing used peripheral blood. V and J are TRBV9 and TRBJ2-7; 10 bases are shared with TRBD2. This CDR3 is CASSVLAGVDYEQYF. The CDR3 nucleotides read TGTGCCAGCAGCGTACTAGCGGGAGTTGACTACGAGCAGTACTTC.